One T cell receptor beta chain is described in this entry. Trimming stripped 4 bases from V and 2 bases from J, with 10 bases between. CDR1 is SGHNT, CDR2 YYREEE, per germline (reference sequence). The CDR3 consists of 13 residues. The sample is drawn from a study of T cells in tumors after PD-1 blockade. TCRdb keeps only in-frame clones here, not all; method: immunoSEQ multiplex PCR. Among 11,000 to 15,000 clones, about 67% were seen once, and the ten largest hold more than 30%. The sequences come from tumor tissue, collected after anti-PD-1 treatment. The J gene is TRBJ2-7, the V gene TRBV5-4; tentative D call: TRBD1 (6 bases). The TCR originated in a human donor with cutaneous squamous cell carcinoma. The CDR3 DNA reads as TGTGCCAGCAGCGGGGGACAAGCCTACGAGCAGTACTTC. Its protein is CASSGGQAYEQYF.